The 24 T cell receptor beta chains below come from one sample, sequenced in a study of early T cells in non-severe SARS-CoV-2 infection. TCRdb re-derived calls from the 5' RACE reads in MiXCR, one entry per CDR3 protein. The profile covers more than 65,000 distinct CDR3 sequences, with about 12% appearing a single time and over 1% taken by the ten largest. The sequencing sample was made of whole blood. These receptors all stem from an adult who was a healthcare worker with PCR-confirmed SARS-CoV-2 infection or an uninfected control (not recorded which).

This clonotype has more than one count but fewer than ten. V is TRBV28 and J is TRBJ2-7; the D is unclear. The germline V and J ends were trimmed by 6 bases and 0 bases, with 6 bases remaining between them. This CDR3 is built from 12 residues. Germline V lookup: CDR1 MDHEN, CDR2 SYDVKM. The CDR3 DNA reads as TGTGCCAGCAGACCACCCTCCTACGAGCAGTACTTC. Amino acids: CASRPPSYEQYF.

In this sample, this clonotype turned up many times. The CDR3 loop reads CASSLRTDETGELFF. CDR3 nucleotide sequence: TGCGCCAGCAGCTTGCGAACAGACGAGACCGGGGAGCTGTTTTTT. The J gene is TRBJ2-2, the V gene TRBV5-1; D unresolved. The V end was cut by 1 base, the J end by 5 bases, with 12 bases between. Germline V gene data show CDR1 as SGHRS and CDR2 as YFSETQ. CDR3 length equals 15 residues.

This clonotype has ten or more counts. The V call is TRBV20-1, the J call TRBJ2-1; TRBD2 matches 8 bases. The CDR3 sequence is 15 residues long. V shed 4 bases and J 6 bases; nucleotides not matched to a gene: 11. Germline V gene lookup returns CDR1 DFQATT and CDR2 SNEGSKA (reference sequence). The chain's CDR3 is CSATKETSETNEQFF. CDR3 DNA sequence: TGCAGTGCTACTAAGGAGACTAGCGAGACCAATGAGCAGTTCTTC.

This clonotype was detected many times. The chain recombines TRBV11-3 with TRBJ2-5; the D gene is possibly TRBD2 (5 bases). The V end was cut by 11 bases, the J end by 2 bases, with 18 bases between. This CDR3 comprises 14 residues. CDR1 is SGHNT, CDR2 YENEEA, per germline. The CDR3 nucleotides read TGTGCCCCCTTGAGGTGGCGGACTCAAGAGACCCAGTACTTC. Amino acid sequence: CAPLRWRTQETQYF.

This clonotype was seen repeatedly, ten times or more. This chain joins TRBV25-1 and TRBJ1-6; a possible D gene is TRBD1 (5 bases). The V end was cut by 4 bases, the J end by 7 bases, with 8 bases between. Germline V lookup: CDR1 MGHDK, CDR2 SYGVNS. The CDR3 runs 13 residues. CDR3 amino acids: CASSVQVNSPLHF. The CDR3 bases are TGTGCCAGCAGTGTACAGGTCAATTCACCCCTCCACTTT.

This clonotype appeared a few times. V is TRBV29-1 and J is TRBJ2-7; 12 bases fit TRBD2. The CDR3 loop spans 15 amino acids. With 8 bases clipped from V and 5 bases from J, the junction kept 13 bases outside the gene matches. Germline V gene lookup returns CDR1 SQVTM and CDR2 ANQGSEA. The CDR3 here is CSIRRTSGIQNEQYF. CDR3 nucleotide sequence: TGCAGCATTAGACGGACTAGCGGGATTCAAAACGAGCAGTACTTC.

This clonotype has a count of ten or more. J is TRBJ2-4 and V is TRBV12-3 or TRBV12-4; TRBD1 is a possible D gene (6 bases). The CDR3 extends over 16 amino acids. With 3 bases removed from V and 2 bases from J, the gap between germline ends came to 14 bases. In DNA form, the CDR3 reads TGTGCCAGCAGTTTGAACAGGGTGGGGTCCAAAAACATTCAGTACTTC. It encodes CASSLNRVGSKNIQYF.

This clonotype has ten or more counts. The V and J genes are TRBV25-1 and TRBJ2-7, with 9 positions matching TRBD2. J lost 1 base, V lost 9 bases, and 4 bases had no gene match. The CDR3 extends over 13 amino acids. CDR1 is MGHDK, CDR2 SYGVNS, per germline. DNA for the CDR3: TGTGCCAGTATAGCGGGGGAGTCCTACGAGCAGTACTTC. Translated, it gives CASIAGESYEQYF.

V usage is TRBV10-3 and J usage is TRBJ1-6; no clear D. Germline assignment: CDR1 ENHRY and CDR2 SYGVKD. Trimming shortened V by 10 bases and J by 7 bases, and 11 bases separated the two germline ends. The CDR3 runs to 12 residues. The CDR3 loop reads CATGIQNSPLHF. CDR3 nucleotides: TGTGCCACCGGAATACAGAATTCACCCCTCCACTTT.

Many counts were recorded for this clonotype. V is TRBV7-2 and J is TRBJ2-5; D is unresolved. V lost 4 bases to trimming and J lost 7 bases, with 16 bases between them. The CDR3 totals 14 residues. Germline V gene data show CDR1 as SGHTA and CDR2 as FQGNSA. This CDR3 is CASSSAPAVGTQYF. The DNA for the CDR3 is TGTGCCAGCAGCTCCGCTCCGGCCGTAGGGACCCAGTACTTC.

Ten or more counts support this clonotype. The rearrangement joins TRBV6-5 to TRBJ2-5, with TRBD2 identical over 7 bases. V shed 6 bases, J shed 2 bases, and the junction held 12 bases outside the gene matches. The CDR3 consists of 16 residues. CDR1 and CDR2 (germline): MNHEY, SVGAGI. DNA for the CDR3: TGTGCCAGCAGGGCACCGGGACTAATAAAACAAGAGACCCAGTACTTC. Its protein product is CASRAPGLIKQETQYF.

This clonotype was picked up many times. CDR3 bases: TGTGCCAGCAGTTATTTGACAGCTGATGGCTACACCTTC. It codes for CASSYLTADGYTF. The chain uses TRBV6-6 and TRBJ1-2; D possibly corresponds to TRBD1 (5 bases). There are 13 residues in the CDR3. The germline gives CDR1 MNHNY, CDR2 SVGAGI (reference sequence). Trimming removed 3 bases at V and 6 bases at J, with 11 bases between.

The chain is built from TRBV28 and TRBJ1-2; D possibly corresponds to TRBD1 (5 bases). This CDR3 contains 12 residues. The V end was cut by 5 bases, the J end by 5 bases, with 9 bases between. Germline assignment: CDR1 MDHEN and CDR2 SYDVKM. The CDR3 reads CASSTGFYGYTF. The CDR3 DNA sequence: TGTGCCAGCAGTACAGGTTTTTATGGCTACACCTTC.

The chain couples TRBV10-3 to TRBJ2-1; D perhaps matches TRBD2 (5 bases). V was shortened by 3 bases and J by 10 bases, with 13 bases between the two germline ends. The length of the CDR3 is 13 residues. Germline V gene lookup returns CDR1 ENHRY and CDR2 SYGVKD. CDR3 in amino acids: CAISEVSGGEQFF. The CDR3 DNA is TGTGCCATCAGTGAAGTTTCCGGCGGGGAGCAGTTCTTC.

Many counts were recorded for this clonotype. V usage is TRBV29-1 and J usage is TRBJ2-7, with TRBD2 matching over 9 bases. The germline CDR1 and CDR2 sequences are SQVTM and ANQGSEA. The CDR3 runs 13 residues. The J segment lost 4 bases and the V segment lost 6 bases, leaving 7 bases of the junction unmatched. CDR3 sequence: CSVTGLALYEQYF. Written as DNA, the CDR3 is TGCAGCGTCACGGGACTAGCCCTATACGAGCAGTACTTC.

In this sample, this clonotype turned up many times. The chain recombines TRBV28 with TRBJ2-5; TRBD1 or TRBD2 may be the D gene (5 bases each). Germline V gene sequence: CDR1 MDHEN, CDR2 SYDVKM. V lost 5 bases and J lost 6, with 16 bases in between. CDR3 length: 14 residues. CDR3 protein: CASSPTGRRQTQYF. In DNA form, the CDR3 reads TGTGCCAGCAGTCCCACGGGACGGCGCCAGACCCAGTACTTC.

In this sample, this clonotype turned up many times. The J gene is TRBJ1-6, the V gene TRBV7-2; 7 bases map to TRBD1. The CDR3 has 16 residues. J lost 9 bases, V lost 5 bases, and 13 bases had no gene match. Germline CDR1 reads SGHTA; CDR2 reads FQGNSA. Here the CDR3 DNA reads TGTGCCAGCAGCCGCAGCGGACAGGAGAGAGGTTCACCCCTCCACTTT. Its protein product is CASSRSGQERGSPLHF.

The V gene is TRBV5-5, the J gene TRBJ2-5; D call uncertain. Germline V CDR1 and CDR2: SGHKS, YYEKEE (reference sequence). This CDR3 contains 15 residues. Trimming cost V 2 bases and J 1 base, with 12 bases left between them. CDR3 bases: TGTGCCAGCAGCTTTCCGCTAACCCTCCAAGAGACCCAGTACTTC. It encodes CASSFPLTLQETQYF.

The rearrangement uses TRBV7-2 and TRBJ1-6; 9 bases are a match to TRBD1. Germline V lookup: CDR1 SGHTA, CDR2 FQGNSA. The length of the CDR3 is 15 residues. Trimming cost V 5 bases and J 8 bases; bases outside gene matches: 7. For the CDR3, the DNA is TGTGCCAGCAGCCGAAAGACAGGGGGACATTCACCCCTCCACTTT. This encodes CASSRKTGGHSPLHF. The full variable domain, with the rest looked up from reference TRBV7-2 and TRBJ1-6, is GAGVSQSPSNKVTEKGKDVELRCDPISGHTALYWYRQSLGQGLEFLIYFQGNSAPDKSGLPSDRFSAERTGGSVSTLTIQRTQQEDSAVYLCASSRKTGGHSPLHFGNGTRLTVT.

This clonotype was recorded at least ten times. The chain carries TRBV29-1 and TRBJ1-2, with D perhaps matching TRBD1 (5 bases). The CDR3 is made up of 15 amino acids. Looked up from germline, CDR1 is SQVTM and CDR2 is ANQGSEA. Trimming pared 5 bases from V and 1 base from J, leaving 17 bases between. CDR3 in DNA: TGCAGCGTTAGGACGGACACAAACCTTAACTATGGCTACACCTTC. It yields the protein CSVRTDTNLNYGYTF. Full variable domain (missing parts from reference TRBV29-1 and TRBJ1-2): SAVISQKPSRDICQRGTSLTIQCQVDSQVTMMFWYRQQPGQSLTLIATANQGSEATYESGFVIDKFPISRPNLTFSTLTVSNMSPEDSSIYLCSVRTDTNLNYGYTFGSGTRLTVV.

This clonotype was recorded at least ten times. J is TRBJ2-5 and V is TRBV10-3; 7 bases line up with TRBD1. CDR3 length equals 15 residues. Per the germline V gene, CDR1 is ENHRY and CDR2 is SYGVKD. J lost 4 bases, V lost 3 bases, and 8 bases had no gene match. In nucleotides, the CDR3 is TGTGCCATCAGTGAAAAGGGGGCGGTGAGAGAGACCCAGTACTTC. It codes for CAISEKGAVRETQYF.

At least ten counts were recorded for this clonotype. The chain uses TRBV19 and TRBJ2-7; TRBD1 matches at 9 bases. Germline values: CDR1 LNHDA, CDR2 SQIVND (reference sequence). This CDR3 is built from 14 residues. After removal of 5 bases from V and 1 base from J, the junction contained 3 bases not matched to a gene. DNA of the CDR3: TGTGCCAGTAGTGTGACAGGGGGATCCTACGAGCAGTACTTC. It encodes CASSVTGGSYEQYF.

This clonotype was counted ten times or more. The chain recombines TRBV3-1 with TRBJ1-5; D might be TRBD1 (6 bases). The CDR3 consists of 13 residues. The germline CDR1 and CDR2 sequences are LGHDT and YNNKEL (reference sequence). V lost 3 bases, J lost 7 bases, and 10 bases lay in between. CDR3 amino acids: CASSQAGVQPQHF. Here the CDR3 DNA reads TGTGCCAGCAGCCAGGCAGGGGTGCAGCCCCAGCATTTT.

The V and J genes are TRBV9 and TRBJ2-6; D gene unclear. The CDR3 is made up of 15 amino acids. V gave up 0 bases and J gave up 0 bases, with 4 bases separating them. Germline V gene sequence: CDR1 SGDLS, CDR2 YYNGEE. This CDR3 is CASSVEGSGANVLTF. CDR3 bases: TGTGCCAGCAGCGTAGAGGGCTCTGGGGCCAACGTCCTGACTTTC.